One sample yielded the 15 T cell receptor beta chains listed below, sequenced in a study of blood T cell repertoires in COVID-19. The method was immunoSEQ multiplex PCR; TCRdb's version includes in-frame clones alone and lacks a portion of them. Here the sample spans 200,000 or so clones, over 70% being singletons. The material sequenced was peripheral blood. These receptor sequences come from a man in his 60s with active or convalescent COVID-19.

CDR3: CATSADREYNEQFF. CDR3 nucleotide sequence: TGTGCCACCAGTGCCGACAGGGAATACAATGAGCAGTTCTTC. The rearrangement uses TRBV24-1 and TRBJ2-1, with 7 nucleotides matching TRBD1. J was trimmed by 4 bases and V by 5 bases; bases with no gene match: 4. Germline CDR1 is KGHDR and CDR2 is SFDVKD. This CDR3 has 14 residues.

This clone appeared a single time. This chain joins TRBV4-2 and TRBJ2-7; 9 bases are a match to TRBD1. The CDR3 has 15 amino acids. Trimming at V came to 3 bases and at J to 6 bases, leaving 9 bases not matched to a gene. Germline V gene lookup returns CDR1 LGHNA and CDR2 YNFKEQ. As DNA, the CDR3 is TGTGCCAGCAGCCAGGTGGGGGACAGGGTAGGCGAGCAGTACTTC. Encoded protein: CASSQVGDRVGEQYF.

CDR3 in DNA: TGTGCCAGCAGCGCCGATTCGGTGGACACCAATCAGCCCCAGCATTTT. Translated: CASSADSVDTNQPQHF. The chain combines TRBV7-7 with TRBJ1-5; D perhaps matches TRBD1 (5 bases). This CDR3 has 16 amino acids. CDR1 SSHAT and CDR2 FNYEAQ come from the germline V gene (reference sequence). V shed 5 bases and J shed 3 bases, with 17 bases lying between them.

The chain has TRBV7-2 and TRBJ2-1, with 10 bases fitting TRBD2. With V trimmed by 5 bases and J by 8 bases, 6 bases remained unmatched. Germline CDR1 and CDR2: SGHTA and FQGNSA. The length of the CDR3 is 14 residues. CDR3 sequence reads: CASSPGLAIDEQFF. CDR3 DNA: TGTGCCAGCAGCCCGGGACTAGCGATCGATGAGCAGTTCTTC.

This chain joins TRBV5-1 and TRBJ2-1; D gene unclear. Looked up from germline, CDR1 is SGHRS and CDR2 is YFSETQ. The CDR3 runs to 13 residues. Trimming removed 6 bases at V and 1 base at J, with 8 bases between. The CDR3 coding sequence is TGCGCCAGCACCCCTCGTTCCTACAATGAGCAGTTCTTC. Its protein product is CASTPRSYNEQFF.

Written as DNA, the CDR3 is TGCAGCGTGGAACCCGGGACAGGGGATGAGCAGTTCTTC. It is translated as CSVEPGTGDEQFF. The gene calls are TRBV29-1 and TRBJ2-1; 10 bases align to TRBD1. Germline trimming cut 6 bases from V and 8 bases from J; bases unmatched to any gene: 7. Germline lookup yields CDR1 SQVTM and CDR2 ANQGSEA. This CDR3 has 13 amino acids.

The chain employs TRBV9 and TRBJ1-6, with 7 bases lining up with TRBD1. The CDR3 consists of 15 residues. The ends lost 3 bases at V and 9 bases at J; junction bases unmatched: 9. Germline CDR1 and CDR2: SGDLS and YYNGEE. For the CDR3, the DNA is TGTGCCAGCAGCGAGGGAAGACAGGGAGTTTCACCCCTCCACTTT. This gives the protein CASSEGRQGVSPLHF.

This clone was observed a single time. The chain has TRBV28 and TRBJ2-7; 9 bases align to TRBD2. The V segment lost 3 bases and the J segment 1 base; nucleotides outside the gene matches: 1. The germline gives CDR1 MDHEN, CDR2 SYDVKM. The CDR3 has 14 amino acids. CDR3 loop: CASSLTSGSYEQYF. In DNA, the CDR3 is TGTGCCAGCAGTTTGACTAGCGGATCCTACGAGCAGTACTTC.

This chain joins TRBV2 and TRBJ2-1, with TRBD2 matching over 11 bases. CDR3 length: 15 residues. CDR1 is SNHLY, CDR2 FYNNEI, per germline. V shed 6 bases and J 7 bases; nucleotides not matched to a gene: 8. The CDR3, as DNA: TGTGCCAGCAGGGGGAGACTAGCGGGATGGAATGAGCAGTTCTTC. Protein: CASRGRLAGWNEQFF. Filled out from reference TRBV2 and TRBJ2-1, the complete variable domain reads EPEVTQTPSHQVTQMGQEVILRCVPISNHLYFYWYRQILGQKVEFLVSFYNNEISEKSEIFDDQFSVERPDGSNFTLKIRSTKLEDSAMYFCASRGRLAGWNEQFFGPGTRLTVL.

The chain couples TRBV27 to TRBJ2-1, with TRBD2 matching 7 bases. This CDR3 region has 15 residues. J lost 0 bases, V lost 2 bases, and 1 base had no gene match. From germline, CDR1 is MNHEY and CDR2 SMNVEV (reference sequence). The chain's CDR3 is CASSLVAGSYNEQFF. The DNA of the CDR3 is TGTGCCAGCAGTTTAGTAGCGGGCTCCTACAATGAGCAGTTCTTC.

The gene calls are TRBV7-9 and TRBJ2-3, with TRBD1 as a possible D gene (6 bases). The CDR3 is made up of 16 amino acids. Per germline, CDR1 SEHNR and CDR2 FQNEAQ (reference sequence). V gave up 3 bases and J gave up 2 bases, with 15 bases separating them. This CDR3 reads CASSLGRDIYTDTQYF. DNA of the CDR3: TGTGCCAGCAGCTTGGGCAGGGACATTTACACAGATACGCAGTATTTT.

This chain's CDR3 is CASSLAGEWGVETQYF. Here the CDR3 DNA reads TGCGCCAGCAGCTTGGCGGGGGAATGGGGCGTGGAGACCCAGTACTTC. The chain links TRBV5-1 to TRBJ2-5; D possibly corresponds to TRBD2 (6 bases). The length of the CDR3 is 16 residues. Germline V gives CDR1 SGHRS, CDR2 YFSETQ. Deletions cut 0 bases from V and 5 bases from J, with 17 bases between.

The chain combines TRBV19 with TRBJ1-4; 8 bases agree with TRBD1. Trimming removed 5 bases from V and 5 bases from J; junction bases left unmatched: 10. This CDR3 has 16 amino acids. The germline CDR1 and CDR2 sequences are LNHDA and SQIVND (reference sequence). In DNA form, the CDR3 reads TGTGCCAGTAGTTTGAGCCAGGGGGCCCTGAATGAAAAACTGTTTTTT. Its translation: CASSLSQGALNEKLFF.

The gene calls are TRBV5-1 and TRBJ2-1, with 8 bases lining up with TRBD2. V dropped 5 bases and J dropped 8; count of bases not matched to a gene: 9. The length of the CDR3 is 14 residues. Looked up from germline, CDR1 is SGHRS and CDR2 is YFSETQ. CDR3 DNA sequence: TGCGCCAGCAGAGTCCAGCGGGAGAACGATGAGCAGTTCTTC. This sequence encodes CASRVQRENDEQFF.

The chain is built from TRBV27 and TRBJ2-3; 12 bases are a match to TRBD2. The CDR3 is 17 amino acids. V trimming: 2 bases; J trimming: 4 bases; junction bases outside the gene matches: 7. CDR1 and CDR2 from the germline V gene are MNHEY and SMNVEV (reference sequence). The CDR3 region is CASSLLAGGPRSDTQYF. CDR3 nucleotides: TGTGCCAGCAGTTTACTAGCGGGAGGGCCTAGGTCAGATACGCAGTATTTT.